This T cell receptor beta chain was captured in a study of T cell repertoires in cytomegalovirus infection. Study context: As its CMV epitopes, the study selected recently identified HLA-C-restricted and well-studied HLA-B-restricted targets. An indication of both CMV infection and matching HLA type came from public TCR beta signatures. Findings and limits, study-wide: Using cumulative public TCR beta family frequency, the authors identified those who carried CMV together with the relevant HLA. There were HLA-C-restricted CMV-specific TCR beta clonotypes dominating the ex vivo response.

Concerning this clonotype: Its antigen remains unknown.

V gave up 4 bases and J gave up 5 bases; unmatched junction bases: 6. The germline V gene has CDR1 SGHRS and CDR2 YFSETQ. This CDR3 is built from 14 residues. TCRdb reprocessed the reads with MiXCR, giving one entry per CDR3 protein. This table holds some 920,000 distinct CDR3 sequences, roughly a third found once. The clonotype comes from a human donor in good health (CMV status not recorded). Some clones in this sample may be carry-over from other donors' samples. The sample here was cultured CD8+ T cells from PBMCs, taken from culture after CMV antigen stimulation. The chain has TRBV5-1 and TRBJ1-1, with TRBD1 identical over 9 bases. The CDR3 DNA sequence: TGCGCCAGCAGCCCAGGGACAGGGCAAACTGAAGCTTTCTTT. Translation gives CASSPGTGQTEAFF.